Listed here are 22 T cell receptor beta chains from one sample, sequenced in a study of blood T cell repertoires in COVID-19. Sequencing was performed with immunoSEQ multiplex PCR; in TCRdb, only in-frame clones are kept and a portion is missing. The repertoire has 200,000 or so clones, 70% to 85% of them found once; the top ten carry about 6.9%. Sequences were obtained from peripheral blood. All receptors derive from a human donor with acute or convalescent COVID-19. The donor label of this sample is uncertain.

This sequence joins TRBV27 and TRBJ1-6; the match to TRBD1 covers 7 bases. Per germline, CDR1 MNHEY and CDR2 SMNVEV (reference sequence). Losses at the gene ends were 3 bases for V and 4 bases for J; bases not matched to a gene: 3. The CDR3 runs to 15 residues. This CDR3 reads CASSFGTAYNSPLHF. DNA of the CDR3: TGTGCCAGCAGTTTCGGGACAGCTTATAATTCACCCCTCCACTTT.

The CDR3 here is CASSEGSGNTGELFF. The DNA of the CDR3 is TGTGCCAGCAGTGAAGGGTCAGGGAACACCGGGGAGCTGTTTTTT. J is TRBJ2-2 and V is TRBV25-1; no reliable D call. Germline V gene data show CDR1 as MGHDK and CDR2 as SYGVNS. The CDR3 spans 15 residues. Trimming left V 2 bases short and J 1 base short, with 8 bases between.

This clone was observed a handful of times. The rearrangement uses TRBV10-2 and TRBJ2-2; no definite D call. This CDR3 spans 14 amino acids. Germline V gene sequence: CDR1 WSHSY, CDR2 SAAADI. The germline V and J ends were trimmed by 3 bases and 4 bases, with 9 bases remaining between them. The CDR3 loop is CASSESPLTGELFF. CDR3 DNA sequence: TGCGCCAGCAGTGAAAGCCCTCTCACCGGGGAGCTGTTTTTT.

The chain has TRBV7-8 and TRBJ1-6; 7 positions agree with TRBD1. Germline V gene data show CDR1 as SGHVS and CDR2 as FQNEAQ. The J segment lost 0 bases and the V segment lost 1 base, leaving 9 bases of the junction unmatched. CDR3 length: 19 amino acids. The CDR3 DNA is TGTGCCAGCAGCTTAGGACAGGGAAAATCGAGCTCCTATAATTCACCCCTCCACTTT. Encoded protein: CASSLGQGKSSSYNSPLHF.

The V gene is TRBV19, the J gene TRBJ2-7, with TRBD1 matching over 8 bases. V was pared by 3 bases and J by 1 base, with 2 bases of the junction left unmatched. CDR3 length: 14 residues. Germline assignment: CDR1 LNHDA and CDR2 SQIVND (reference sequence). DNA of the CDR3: TGTGCCAGTAGTATCGGGGACAGGTCCTACGAGCAGTACTTC. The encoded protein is CASSIGDRSYEQYF.

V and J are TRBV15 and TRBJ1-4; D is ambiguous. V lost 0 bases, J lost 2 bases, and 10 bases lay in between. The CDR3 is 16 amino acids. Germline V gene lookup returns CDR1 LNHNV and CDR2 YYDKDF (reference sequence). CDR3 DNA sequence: TGTGCCACCAGCAGAGATTCAGCAGCGACTAATGAAAAACTGTTTTTT. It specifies CATSRDSAATNEKLFF.

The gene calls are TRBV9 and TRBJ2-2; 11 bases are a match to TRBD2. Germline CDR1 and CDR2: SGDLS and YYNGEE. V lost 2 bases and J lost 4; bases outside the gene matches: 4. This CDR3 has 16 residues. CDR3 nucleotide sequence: TGTGCCAGCAGCGTTGTTAGCGGGAGGGCCACCGGGGAGCTGTTTTTT. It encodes CASSVVSGRATGELFF.

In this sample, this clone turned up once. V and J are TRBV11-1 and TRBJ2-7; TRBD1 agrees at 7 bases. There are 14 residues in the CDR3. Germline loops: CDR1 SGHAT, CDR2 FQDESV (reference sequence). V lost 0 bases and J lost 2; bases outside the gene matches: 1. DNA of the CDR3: TGTGCCAGCAGCTTAGCTGGACAGGCCTACGAGCAGTACTTC. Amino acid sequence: CASSLAGQAYEQYF.

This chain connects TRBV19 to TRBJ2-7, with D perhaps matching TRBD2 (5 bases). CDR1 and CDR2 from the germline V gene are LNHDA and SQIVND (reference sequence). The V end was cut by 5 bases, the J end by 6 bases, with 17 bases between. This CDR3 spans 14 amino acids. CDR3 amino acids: CASSGSLTGSEQYF. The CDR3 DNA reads TGTGCCAGTAGTGGGTCCTTGACTGGGAGCGAGCAGTACTTC.

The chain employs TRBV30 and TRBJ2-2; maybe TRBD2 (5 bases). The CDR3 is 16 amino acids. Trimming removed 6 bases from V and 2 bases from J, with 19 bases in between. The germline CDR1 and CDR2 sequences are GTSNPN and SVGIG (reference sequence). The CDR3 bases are TGTGCCTGTTCCCGGAGCGGACGGGTTAACACCGGGGAGCTGTTTTTT. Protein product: CACSRSGRVNTGELFF.

The CDR3 region has the DNA TGTGCCAGCAGCGCTCAGGGATCCTACAATGAGCAGTTCTTC. This translates into CASSAQGSYNEQFF. This chain uses TRBV7-9 with TRBJ2-1; possibly TRBD1 for D (5 bases). This CDR3 has 14 amino acids. V lost 5 bases to trimming and J lost 1 base, with 9 bases between them. The V gene's germline CDR1 is SEHNR and CDR2 FQNEAQ (reference sequence).

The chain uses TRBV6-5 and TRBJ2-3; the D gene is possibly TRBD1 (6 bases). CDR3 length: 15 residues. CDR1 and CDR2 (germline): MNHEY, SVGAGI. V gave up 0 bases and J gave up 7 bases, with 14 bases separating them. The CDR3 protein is CASSYSGALGNTQYF. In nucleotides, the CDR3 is TGTGCCAGCAGTTACTCGGGGGCTCTAGGGAATACGCAGTATTTT.

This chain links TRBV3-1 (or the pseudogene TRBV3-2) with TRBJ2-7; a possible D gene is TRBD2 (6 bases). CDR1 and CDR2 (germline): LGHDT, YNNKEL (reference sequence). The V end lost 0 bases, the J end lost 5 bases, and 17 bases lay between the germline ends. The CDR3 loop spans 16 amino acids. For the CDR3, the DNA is TGTGCCAGCAGCCAAGATTGGGGCGGGACGTACGACGAGCAGTACTTC. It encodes CASSQDWGGTYDEQYF.

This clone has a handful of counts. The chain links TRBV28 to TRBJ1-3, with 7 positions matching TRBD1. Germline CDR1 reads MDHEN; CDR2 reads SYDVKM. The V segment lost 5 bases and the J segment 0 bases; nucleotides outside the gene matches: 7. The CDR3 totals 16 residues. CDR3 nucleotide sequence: TGTGCCAGCAGTATCACAGGGGCCGGCTCTGGAAACACCATATATTTT. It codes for CASSITGAGSGNTIYF.

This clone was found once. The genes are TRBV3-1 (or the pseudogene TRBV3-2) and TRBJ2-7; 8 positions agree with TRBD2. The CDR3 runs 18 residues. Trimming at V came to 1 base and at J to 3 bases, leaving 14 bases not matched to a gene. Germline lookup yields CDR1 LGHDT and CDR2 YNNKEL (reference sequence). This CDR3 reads CASSQAAGAGGPLYEQYF. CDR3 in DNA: TGTGCCAGCAGCCAAGCAGCCGGGGCGGGAGGCCCTCTCTACGAGCAGTACTTC.

The CDR3 spells CSVSPQGTYGYTF. Here the CDR3 DNA reads TGCAGCGTTAGCCCCCAGGGGACCTATGGCTACACCTTC. The J gene is TRBJ1-2, the V gene TRBV29-1; perhaps TRBD1 as D (6 bases). The CDR3 length is 13 residues. V was clipped by 5 bases and J by 4 bases, with 14 bases between them. Germline V lookup: CDR1 SQVTM, CDR2 ANQGSEA.

As DNA, the CDR3 is TGTGCCAGCAGTGTTACAGGGTTCTACGAGCAGTACTTC. Its protein is CASSVTGFYEQYF. The chain is built from TRBV6-6 and TRBJ2-7; possible D gene TRBD1, 6 bases. Per the germline V gene, CDR1 is MNHNY and CDR2 is SVGAGI (reference sequence). The ends were cut back, 5 bases at V and 3 bases at J, with 11 bases in the middle. The CDR3 is made up of 13 amino acids.

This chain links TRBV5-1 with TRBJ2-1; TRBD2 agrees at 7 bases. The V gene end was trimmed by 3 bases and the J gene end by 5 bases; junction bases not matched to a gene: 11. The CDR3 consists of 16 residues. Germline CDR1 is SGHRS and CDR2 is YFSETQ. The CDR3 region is CASSWEGLPNNNEQFF. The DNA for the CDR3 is TGCGCCAGCAGCTGGGAGGGCCTTCCTAATAACAATGAGCAGTTCTTC.

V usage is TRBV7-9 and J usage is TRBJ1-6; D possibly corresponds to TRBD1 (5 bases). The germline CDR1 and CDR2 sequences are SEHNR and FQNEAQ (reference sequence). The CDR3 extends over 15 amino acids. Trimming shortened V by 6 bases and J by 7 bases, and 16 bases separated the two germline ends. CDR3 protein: CASRTTRQLNSPLHF. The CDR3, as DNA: TGTGCCAGCAGAACGACCCGACAGCTAAATTCACCCCTCCACTTT.

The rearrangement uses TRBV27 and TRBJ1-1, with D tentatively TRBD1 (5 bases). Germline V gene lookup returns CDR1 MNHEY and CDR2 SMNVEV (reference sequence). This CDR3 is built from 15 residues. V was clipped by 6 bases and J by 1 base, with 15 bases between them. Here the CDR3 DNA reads TGTGCCAGCAGACTGACTACCGGGGGGAACACTGAAGCTTTCTTT. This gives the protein CASRLTTGGNTEAFF.

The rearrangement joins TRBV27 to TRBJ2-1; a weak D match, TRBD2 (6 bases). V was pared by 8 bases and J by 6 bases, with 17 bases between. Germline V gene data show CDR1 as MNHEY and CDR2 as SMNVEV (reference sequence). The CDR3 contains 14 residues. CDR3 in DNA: TGTGCCAGCCGTAGCGGAGGGAACAGCAATGAGCAGTTCTTC. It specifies CASRSGGNSNEQFF.

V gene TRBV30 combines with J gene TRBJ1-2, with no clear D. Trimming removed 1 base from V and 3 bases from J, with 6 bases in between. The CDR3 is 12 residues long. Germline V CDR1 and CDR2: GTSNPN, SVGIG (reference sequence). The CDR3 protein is CAWSAPDYGYTF. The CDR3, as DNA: TGTGCCTGGAGTGCCCCGGACTATGGCTACACCTTC.